This TCR beta chain was retrieved from a study of T cell changes during pregnancy in multiple sclerosis. The V and J ends lost 1 base and 7 bases, in that order; junction bases with no gene match: 3. Germline loops: CDR1 SGHNT, CDR2 YYREEE (reference sequence). CDR3 length equals 14 residues. Repertoires were generated with immunoSEQ multiplex PCR, while TCRdb's copy carries only in-frame clones and drops some. In the table there are about 98,000 clones, around 90% of which are singletons. This chain connects TRBV5-4 to TRBJ2-1, with 9 bases that match TRBD1. This sample comprised peripheral blood, obtained after pregnancy. This TCR was sampled from a female donor in good health, enrolled as a control in a pregnancy study. The CDR3 loop is CASSLRTGVNEQFF. The CDR3 region has the DNA TGTGCCAGCAGCTTGCGGACAGGGGTGAATGAGCAGTTCTTC.